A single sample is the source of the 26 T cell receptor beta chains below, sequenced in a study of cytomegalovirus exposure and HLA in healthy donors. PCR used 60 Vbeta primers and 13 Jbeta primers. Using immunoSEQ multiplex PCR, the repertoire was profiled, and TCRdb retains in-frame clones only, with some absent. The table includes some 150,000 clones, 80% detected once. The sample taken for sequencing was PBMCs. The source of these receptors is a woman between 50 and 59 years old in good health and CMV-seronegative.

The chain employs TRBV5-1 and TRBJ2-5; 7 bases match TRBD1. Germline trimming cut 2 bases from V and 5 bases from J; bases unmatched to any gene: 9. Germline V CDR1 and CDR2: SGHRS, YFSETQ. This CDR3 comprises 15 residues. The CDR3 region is CASSFYDRDEETQYF. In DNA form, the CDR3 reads TGCGCCAGCAGCTTCTATGACAGGGACGAGGAGACCCAGTACTTC. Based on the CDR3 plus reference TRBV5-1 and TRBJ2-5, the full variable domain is KAGVTQTPRYLIKTRGQQVTLSCSPISGHRSVSWYQQTPGQGLQFLFEYFSETQRNKGNFPGRFSGRQFSNSRSEMNVSTLELGDSALYLCASSFYDRDEETQYFGPGTRLLVL.

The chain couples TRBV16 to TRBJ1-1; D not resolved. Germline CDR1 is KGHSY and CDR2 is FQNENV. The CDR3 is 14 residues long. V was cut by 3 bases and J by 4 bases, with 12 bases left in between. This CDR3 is CASSQGFAGTEAFF. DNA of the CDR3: TGTGCCAGCAGCCAGGGTTTCGCAGGCACTGAAGCTTTCTTT.

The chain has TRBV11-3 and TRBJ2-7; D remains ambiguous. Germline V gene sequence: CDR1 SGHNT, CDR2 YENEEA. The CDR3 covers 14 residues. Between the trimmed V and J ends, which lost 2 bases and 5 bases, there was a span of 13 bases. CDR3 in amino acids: CASSLFTDSHEQYF. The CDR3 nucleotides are TGTGCCAGCAGCTTATTTACAGATTCCCACGAGCAGTACTTC.

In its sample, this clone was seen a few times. The CDR3 nucleotides read TGTGCCAGCAGCCTGGACAGGGGATATTTTTACGAGCAGTACTTC. Its translation: CASSLDRGYFYEQYF. The J gene is TRBJ2-7, the V gene TRBV2, with 9 bases fitting TRBD1. This CDR3 has 15 amino acids. J was trimmed by 4 bases and V by 6 bases; bases with no gene match: 10. Looked up from germline, CDR1 is SNHLY and CDR2 is FYNNEI. Full variable domain (missing parts from reference TRBV2 and TRBJ2-7): EPEVTQTPSHQVTQMGQEVILRCVPISNHLYFYWYRQILGQKVEFLVSFYNNEISEKSEIFDDQFSVERPDGSNFTLKIRSTKLEDSAMYFCASSLDRGYFYEQYFGPGTRLTVT.

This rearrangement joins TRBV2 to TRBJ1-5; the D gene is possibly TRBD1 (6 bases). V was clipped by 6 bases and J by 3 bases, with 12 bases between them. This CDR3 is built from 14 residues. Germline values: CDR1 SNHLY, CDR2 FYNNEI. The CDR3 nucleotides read TGTGCCAGCAGCCGGGAGGGGGACAATCAGCCCCAGCATTTT. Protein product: CASSREGDNQPQHF.

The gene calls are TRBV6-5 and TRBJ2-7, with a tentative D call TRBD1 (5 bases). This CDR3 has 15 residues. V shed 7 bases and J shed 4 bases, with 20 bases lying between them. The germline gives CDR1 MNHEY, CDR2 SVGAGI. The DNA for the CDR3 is TGTGCCAGCAACCCCAGGGCCTTACTCCATTACGAGCAGTACTTC. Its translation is CASNPRALLHYEQYF.

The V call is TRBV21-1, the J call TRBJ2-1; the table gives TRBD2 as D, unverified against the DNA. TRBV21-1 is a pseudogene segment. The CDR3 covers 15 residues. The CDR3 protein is CASSKVGGRVNEQFF. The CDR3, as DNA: TGTGCCAGCAGCAAAGTTGGCGGGAGAGTAAATGAGCAGTTCTTC.

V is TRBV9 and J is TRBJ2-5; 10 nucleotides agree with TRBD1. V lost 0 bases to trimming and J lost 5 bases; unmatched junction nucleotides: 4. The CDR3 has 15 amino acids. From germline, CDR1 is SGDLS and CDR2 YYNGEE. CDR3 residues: CASSVGQGAEETQYF. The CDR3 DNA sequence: TGTGCCAGCAGCGTAGGACAGGGGGCGGAGGAGACCCAGTACTTC.

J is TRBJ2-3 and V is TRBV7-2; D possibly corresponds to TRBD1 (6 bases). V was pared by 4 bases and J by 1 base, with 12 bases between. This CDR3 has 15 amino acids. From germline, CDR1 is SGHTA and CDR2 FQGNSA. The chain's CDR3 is CASSSRYRGTDTQYF. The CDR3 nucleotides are TGTGCCAGCAGCTCACGATACAGGGGCACAGATACGCAGTATTTT.

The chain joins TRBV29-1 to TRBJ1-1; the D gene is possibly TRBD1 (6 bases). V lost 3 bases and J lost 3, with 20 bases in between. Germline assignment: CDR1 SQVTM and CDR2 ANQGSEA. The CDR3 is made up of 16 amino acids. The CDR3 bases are TGCAGCGTTGATGCATCAACAGGGCTAGGGTACACTGAAGCTTTCTTT. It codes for CSVDASTGLGYTEAFF.

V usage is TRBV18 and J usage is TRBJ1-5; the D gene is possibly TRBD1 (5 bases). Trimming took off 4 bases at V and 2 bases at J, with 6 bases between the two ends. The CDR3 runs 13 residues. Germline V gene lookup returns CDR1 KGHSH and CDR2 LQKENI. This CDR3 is CASSQGGNQPQHF. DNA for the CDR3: TGTGCCAGCTCACAAGGGGGCAATCAGCCCCAGCATTTT.

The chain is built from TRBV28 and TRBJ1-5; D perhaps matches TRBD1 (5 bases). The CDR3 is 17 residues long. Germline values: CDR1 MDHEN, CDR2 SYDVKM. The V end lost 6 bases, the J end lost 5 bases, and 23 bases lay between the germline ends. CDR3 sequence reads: CASSPLLDGAGDQPQHF. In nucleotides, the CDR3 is TGTGCCAGCAGCCCCCTCCTTGATGGGGCGGGGGATCAGCCCCAGCATTTT. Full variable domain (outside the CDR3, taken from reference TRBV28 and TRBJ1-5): DVKVTQSSRYLVKRTGEKVFLECVQDMDHENMFWYRQDPGLGLRLIYFSYDVKMKEKGDIPEGYSVSREKKERFSLILESASTNQTSMYLCASSPLLDGAGDQPQHFGDGTRLSIL.

The CDR3 here is CAISDSPQETQYF. The CDR3 DNA follows: TGTGCCATCAGTGACAGTCCCCAAGAGACCCAGTACTTC. The chain is built from TRBV10-3 and TRBJ2-5, with unresolved D. Germline V CDR1 and CDR2: ENHRY, SYGVKD. Trimming pared 3 bases from V and 1 base from J, leaving 6 bases between. The CDR3 extends over 13 amino acids.

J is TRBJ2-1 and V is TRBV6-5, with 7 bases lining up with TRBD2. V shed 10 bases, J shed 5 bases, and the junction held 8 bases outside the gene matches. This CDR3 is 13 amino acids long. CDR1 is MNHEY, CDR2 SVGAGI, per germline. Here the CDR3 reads CAIQRDLNNEQFF. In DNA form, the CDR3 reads TGTGCCATCCAGCGGGATTTAAACAATGAGCAGTTCTTC.

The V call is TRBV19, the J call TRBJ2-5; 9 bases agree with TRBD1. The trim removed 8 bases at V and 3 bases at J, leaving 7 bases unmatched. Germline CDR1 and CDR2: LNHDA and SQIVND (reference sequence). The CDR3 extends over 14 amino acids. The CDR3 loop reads CASGPRTGEETQYF. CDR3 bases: TGTGCCAGTGGTCCACGGACAGGGGAAGAGACCCAGTACTTC.

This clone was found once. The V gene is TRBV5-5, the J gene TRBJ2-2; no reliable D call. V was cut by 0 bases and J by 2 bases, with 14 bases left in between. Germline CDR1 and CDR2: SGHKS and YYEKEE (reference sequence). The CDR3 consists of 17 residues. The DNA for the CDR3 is TGTGCCAGCAGCTTGGGCGCGGCACATGGTAACACCGGGGAGCTGTTTTTT. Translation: CASSLGAAHGNTGELFF. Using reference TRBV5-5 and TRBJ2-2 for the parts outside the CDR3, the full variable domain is DAGVTQSPTHLIKTRGQQVTLRCSPISGHKSVSWYQQVLGQGPQFIFQYYEKEERGRGNFPDRFSARQFPNYSSELNVNALLLGDSALYLCASSLGAAHGNTGELFFGEGSRLTVL.

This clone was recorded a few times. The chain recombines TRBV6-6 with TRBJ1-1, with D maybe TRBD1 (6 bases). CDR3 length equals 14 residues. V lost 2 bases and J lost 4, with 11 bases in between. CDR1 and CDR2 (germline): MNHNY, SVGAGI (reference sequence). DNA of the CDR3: TGTGCCAGCAGTTACGGACAAGGGGGCACTGAAGCTTTCTTT. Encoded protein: CASSYGQGGTEAFF.

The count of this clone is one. The CDR3 DNA follows: TGTGCCAGCAGCTTTGGCGGTCCCCCAAATCAGCCCCAGCATTTT. Translation: CASSFGGPPNQPQHF. The J gene is TRBJ1-5, the V gene TRBV11-1; D unclear. The CDR3 consists of 15 residues. Germline V lookup: CDR1 SGHAT, CDR2 FQDESV (reference sequence). Trimming stripped 3 bases from V and 4 bases from J, with 13 bases between.

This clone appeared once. The CDR3 region has the DNA TGTGCCAGCAGTGACAGGGCCGCGAACACCGGGGAGCTGTTTTTT. It encodes CASSDRAANTGELFF. The chain uses TRBV6-1 and TRBJ2-2; TRBD1 is a possible D gene (5 bases). From germline, CDR1 is MNHNS and CDR2 SASEGT. V dropped 3 bases and J dropped 0 bases, with 8 bases sitting between them. This CDR3 comprises 15 residues.

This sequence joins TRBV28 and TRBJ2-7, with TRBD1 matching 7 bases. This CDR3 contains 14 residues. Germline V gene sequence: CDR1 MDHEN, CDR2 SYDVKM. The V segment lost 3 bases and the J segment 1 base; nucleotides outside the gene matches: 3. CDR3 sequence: CASSFGDSSYEQYF. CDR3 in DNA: TGTGCCAGCAGTTTTGGGGACAGTTCCTACGAGCAGTACTTC.

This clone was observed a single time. In DNA form, the CDR3 reads TGCAGTGCTGGGGAGGTTGACTATGGCTACACCTTC. Its protein is CSAGEVDYGYTF. V is TRBV29-1 and J is TRBJ1-2; D is undetermined. This CDR3 spans 12 amino acids. Germline V lookup: CDR1 SQVTM, CDR2 ANQGSEA.

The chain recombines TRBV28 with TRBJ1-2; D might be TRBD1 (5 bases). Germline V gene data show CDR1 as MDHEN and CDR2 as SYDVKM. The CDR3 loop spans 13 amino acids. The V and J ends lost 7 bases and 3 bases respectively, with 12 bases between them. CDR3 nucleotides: TGTGCCAGCAATCTCAGGGAGGACTATGGCTACACCTTC. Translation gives CASNLREDYGYTF.

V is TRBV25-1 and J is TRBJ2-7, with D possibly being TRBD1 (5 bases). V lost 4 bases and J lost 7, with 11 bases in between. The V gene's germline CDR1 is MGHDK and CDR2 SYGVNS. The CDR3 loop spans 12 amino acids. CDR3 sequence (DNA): TGTGCCAGCAGTGGGACCTACAGGGAGCAGTACTTC. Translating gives CASSGTYREQYF.

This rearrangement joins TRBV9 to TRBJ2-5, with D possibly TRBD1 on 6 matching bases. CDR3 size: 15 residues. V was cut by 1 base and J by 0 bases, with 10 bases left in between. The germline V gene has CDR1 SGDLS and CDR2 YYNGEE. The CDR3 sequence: CASSVQGLYQETQYF. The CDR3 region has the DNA TGTGCCAGCAGCGTACAGGGGCTGTACCAAGAGACCCAGTACTTC.

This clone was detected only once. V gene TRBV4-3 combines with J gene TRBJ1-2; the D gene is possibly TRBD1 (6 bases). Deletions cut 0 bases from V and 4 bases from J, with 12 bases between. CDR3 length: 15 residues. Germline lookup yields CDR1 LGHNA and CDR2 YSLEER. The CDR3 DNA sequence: TGCGCCAGCAGCCAAGATTCAGGGGTAGGCTATGGCTACACCTTC. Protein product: CASSQDSGVGYGYTF.

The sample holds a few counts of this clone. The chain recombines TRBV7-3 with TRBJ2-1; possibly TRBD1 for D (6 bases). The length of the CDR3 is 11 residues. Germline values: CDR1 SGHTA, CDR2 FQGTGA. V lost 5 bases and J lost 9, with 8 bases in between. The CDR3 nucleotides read TGTGCCAGCAGCCTACAGGGTGAGCAGTTCTTC. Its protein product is CASSLQGEQFF.